These 2 T cell receptor beta chains were sequenced from one sample in a study of technical replicates of blood from a handful of donors. Here immunoSEQ multiplex PCR was the method, and the copy in TCRdb shows in-frame clones only, minus some. The table shows around 93,000 clones, with 85% to 95% occurring only once. The sequencing input was T cells isolated from PBMCs. The source is a human donor in good health.

The chain couples TRBV6-5 to TRBJ2-3; 9 nucleotides line up with TRBD1. The CDR3 is made up of 16 amino acids. Germline V gene data show CDR1 as MNHEY and CDR2 as SVGAGI. V was clipped by 0 bases and J by 1 base; unmatched bases: 2. CDR3 in amino acids: CASSYSRTGGTDTQYF. The CDR3 nucleotides are TGTGCCAGCAGTTACTCCAGGACAGGGGGCACAGATACGCAGTATTTT.

The rearrangement joins TRBV29-1 to TRBJ2-4, with D uncertain. V was clipped by 4 bases and J by 6 bases, with 16 bases between them. Germline CDR1 and CDR2: SQVTM and ANQGSEA. This CDR3 is built from 14 residues. CDR3 in DNA: TGCAGCGTTGTAGGAGCGACCCCCTTAAACATTCAGTACTTC. Translation gives CSVVGATPLNIQYF.